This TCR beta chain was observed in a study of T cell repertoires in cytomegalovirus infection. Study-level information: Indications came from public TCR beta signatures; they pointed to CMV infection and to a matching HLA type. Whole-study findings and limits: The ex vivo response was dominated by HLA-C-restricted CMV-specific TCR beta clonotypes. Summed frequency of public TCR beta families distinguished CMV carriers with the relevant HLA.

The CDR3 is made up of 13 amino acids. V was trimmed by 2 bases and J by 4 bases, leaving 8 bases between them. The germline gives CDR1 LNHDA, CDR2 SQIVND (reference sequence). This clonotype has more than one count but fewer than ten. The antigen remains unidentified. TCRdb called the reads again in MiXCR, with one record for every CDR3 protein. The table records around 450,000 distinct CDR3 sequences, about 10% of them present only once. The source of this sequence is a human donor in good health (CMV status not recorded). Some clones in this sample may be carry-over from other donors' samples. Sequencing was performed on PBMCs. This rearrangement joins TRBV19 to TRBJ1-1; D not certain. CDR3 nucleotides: TGTGCCAGTAGTATAAGTGCGCGCACTGAAGCTTTCTTT. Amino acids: CASSISARTEAFF.